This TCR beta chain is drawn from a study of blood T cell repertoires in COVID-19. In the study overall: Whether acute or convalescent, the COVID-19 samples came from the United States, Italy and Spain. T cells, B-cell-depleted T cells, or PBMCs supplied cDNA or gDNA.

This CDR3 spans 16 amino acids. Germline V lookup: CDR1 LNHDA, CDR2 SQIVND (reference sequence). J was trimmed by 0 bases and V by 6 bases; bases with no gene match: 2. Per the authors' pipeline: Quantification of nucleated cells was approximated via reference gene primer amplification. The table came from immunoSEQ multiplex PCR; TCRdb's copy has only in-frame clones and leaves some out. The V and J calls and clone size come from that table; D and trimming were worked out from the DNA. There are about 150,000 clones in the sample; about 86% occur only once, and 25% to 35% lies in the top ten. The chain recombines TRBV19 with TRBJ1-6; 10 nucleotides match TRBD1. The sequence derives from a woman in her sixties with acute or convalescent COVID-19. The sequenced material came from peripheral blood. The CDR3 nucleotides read TGTGCCAGTAGAAGACAGGGGGCCTCCTATAATTCACCCCTCCACTTT. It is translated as CASRRQGASYNSPLHF.